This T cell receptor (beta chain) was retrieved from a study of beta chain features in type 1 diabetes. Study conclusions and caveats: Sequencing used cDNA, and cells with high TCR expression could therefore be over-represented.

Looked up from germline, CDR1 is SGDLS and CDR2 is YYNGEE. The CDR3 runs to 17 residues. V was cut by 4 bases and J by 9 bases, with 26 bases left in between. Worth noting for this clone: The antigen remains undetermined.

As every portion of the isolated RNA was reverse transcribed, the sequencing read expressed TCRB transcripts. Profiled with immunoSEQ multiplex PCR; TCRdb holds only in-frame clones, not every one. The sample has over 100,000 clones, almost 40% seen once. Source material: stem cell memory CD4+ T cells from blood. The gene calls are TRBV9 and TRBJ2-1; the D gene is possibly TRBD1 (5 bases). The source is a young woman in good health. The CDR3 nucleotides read TGTGCCAGCAGCCCCCCAGACGGCTCGATTGTTAGGGGTGAGCAGTTCTTC. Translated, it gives CASSPPDGSIVRGEQFF.